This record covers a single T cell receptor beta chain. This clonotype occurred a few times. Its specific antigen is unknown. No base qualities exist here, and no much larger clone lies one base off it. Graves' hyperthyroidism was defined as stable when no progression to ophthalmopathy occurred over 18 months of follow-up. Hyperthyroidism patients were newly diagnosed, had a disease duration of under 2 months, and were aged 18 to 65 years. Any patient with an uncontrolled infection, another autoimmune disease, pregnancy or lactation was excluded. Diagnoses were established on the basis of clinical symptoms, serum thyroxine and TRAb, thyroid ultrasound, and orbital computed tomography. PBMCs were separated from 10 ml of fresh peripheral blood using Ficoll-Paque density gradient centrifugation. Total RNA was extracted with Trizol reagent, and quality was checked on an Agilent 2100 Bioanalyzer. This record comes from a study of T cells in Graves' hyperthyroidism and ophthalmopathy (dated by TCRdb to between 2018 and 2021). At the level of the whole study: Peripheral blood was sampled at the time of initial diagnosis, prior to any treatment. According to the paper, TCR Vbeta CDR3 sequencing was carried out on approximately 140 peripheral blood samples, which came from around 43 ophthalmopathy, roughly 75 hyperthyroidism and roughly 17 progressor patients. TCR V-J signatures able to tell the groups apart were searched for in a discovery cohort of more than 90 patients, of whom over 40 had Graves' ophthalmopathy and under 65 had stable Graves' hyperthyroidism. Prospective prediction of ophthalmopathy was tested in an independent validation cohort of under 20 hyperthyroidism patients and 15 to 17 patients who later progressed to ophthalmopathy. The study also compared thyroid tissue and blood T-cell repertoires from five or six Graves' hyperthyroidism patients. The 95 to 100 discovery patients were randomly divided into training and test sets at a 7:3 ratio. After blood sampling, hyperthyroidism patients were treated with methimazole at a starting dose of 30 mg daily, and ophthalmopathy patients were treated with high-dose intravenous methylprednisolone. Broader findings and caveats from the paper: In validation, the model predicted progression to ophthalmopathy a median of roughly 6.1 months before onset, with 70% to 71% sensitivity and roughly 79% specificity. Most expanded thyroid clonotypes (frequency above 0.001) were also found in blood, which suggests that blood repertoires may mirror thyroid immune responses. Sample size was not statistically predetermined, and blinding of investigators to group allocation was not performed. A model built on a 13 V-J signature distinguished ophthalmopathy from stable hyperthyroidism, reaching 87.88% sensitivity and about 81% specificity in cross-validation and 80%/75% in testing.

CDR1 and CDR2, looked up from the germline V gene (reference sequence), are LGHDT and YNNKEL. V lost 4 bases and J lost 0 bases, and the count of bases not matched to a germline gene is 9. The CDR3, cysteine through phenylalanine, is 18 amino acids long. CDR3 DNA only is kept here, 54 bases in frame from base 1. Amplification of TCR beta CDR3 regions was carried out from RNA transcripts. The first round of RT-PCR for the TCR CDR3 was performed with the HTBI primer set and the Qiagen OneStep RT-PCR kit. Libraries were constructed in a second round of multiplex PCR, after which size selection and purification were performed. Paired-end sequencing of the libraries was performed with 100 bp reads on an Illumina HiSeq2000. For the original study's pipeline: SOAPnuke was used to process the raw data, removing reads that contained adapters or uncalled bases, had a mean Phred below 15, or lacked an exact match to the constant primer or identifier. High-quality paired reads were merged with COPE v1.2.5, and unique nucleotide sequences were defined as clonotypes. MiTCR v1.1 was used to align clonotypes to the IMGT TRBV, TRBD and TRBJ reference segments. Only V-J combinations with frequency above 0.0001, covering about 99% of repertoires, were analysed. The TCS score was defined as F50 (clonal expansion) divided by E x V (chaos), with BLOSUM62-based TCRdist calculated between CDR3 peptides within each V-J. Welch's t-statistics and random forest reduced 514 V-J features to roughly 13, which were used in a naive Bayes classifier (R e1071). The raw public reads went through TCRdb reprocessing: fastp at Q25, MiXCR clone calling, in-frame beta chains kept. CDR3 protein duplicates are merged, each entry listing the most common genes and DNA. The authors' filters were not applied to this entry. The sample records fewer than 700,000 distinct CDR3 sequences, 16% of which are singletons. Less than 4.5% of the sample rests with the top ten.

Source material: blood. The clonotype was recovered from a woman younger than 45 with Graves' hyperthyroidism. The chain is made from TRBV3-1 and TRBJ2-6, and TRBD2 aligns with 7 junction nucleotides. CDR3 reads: CASSPVSGRASGANVLTF. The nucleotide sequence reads TGTGCCAGCAGCCCCGTTAGCGGGCGGGCCTCTGGGGCCAACGTCCTGACTTTC.